This T cell receptor beta chain was recovered during a study of PD-1 blockade in mismatch repair-deficient tumors. As for the study in general: Patients had 12 mismatch repair-deficient cancer types and were previously treated and progressing.

The protocol was immunoSEQ multiplex PCR, while the TCRdb copy is restricted to in-frame clones and leaves out a portion. Among tens of thousands of clones, roughly 80% were seen once, and the ten largest hold approximately 5%. This clone is a singleton in its sample. The CDR3 has 16 amino acids. V trimming: 7 bases; J trimming: 1 base; junction bases outside the gene matches: 11. CDR1 is SGHRS and CDR2 is YFSETQ in the germline V gene. Sample: peripheral blood, taken 2 weeks after starting pembrolizumab. The receptor's source is an adult with mismatch repair-deficient cancer. V usage is TRBV5-1 and J usage is TRBJ2-1; 7 bases map to TRBD2. The CDR3 coding sequence is TGCGCCAGCGGGCTAACTAGCGCCCTGTCCTACAATGAGCAGTTCTTC. Its translation: CASGLTSALSYNEQFF.